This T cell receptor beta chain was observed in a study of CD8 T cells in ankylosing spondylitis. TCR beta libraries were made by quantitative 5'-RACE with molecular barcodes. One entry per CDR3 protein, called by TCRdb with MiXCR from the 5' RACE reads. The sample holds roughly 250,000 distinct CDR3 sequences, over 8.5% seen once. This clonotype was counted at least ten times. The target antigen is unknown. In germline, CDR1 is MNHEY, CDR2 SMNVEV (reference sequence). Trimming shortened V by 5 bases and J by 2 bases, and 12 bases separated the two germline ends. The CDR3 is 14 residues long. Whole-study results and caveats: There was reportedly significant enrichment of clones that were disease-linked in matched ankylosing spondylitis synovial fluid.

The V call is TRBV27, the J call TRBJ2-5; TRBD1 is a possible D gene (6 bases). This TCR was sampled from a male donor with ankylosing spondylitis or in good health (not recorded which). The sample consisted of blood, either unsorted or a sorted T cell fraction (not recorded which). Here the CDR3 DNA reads TGTGCCAGCAGTCCAAACAGGGATCAAGAGACCCAGTACTTC. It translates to CASSPNRDQETQYF.